Presented here are 17 T cell receptor beta chains from one specimen sequenced in a study of blood T cells in healthy people across ages (dated by TCRdb to between 2014 and 2017). The library was produced with 5' RACE. Sequencing was performed on an Illumina HiSeq 2500. A second PCR of roughly 7 to 11 cycles was run with a J-beta primer mix and a sample-barcoded 5' primer. In TCRdb, the public reads were trimmed at Q25 with fastp and aligned with MiXCR, with productive beta chains retained. Each record represents a unique CDR3 protein, reported with the most common genes and DNA among its rows. Across this sample there are 750,000 to 1,000,000 distinct CDR3 sequences, with 29% seen only once. The leading ten clones occupy 9.5% to 13% of the sample. This sample also appeared in a second study, on T cells of mothers and their children.

The sample comprised blood. These receptors were collected from a woman in her thirties or forties in good health.

The V call is TRBV12-3 or TRBV12-4, the J call TRBJ1-5; D is possibly TRBD1 (6 bases). CDR3 length: 16 residues. Trimming removed 2 bases from V and 11 bases from J, with 22 bases in between. CDR3 bases: TGTGCCAGCAGTTTAAGTATCGCGACAGGCAATCATTCCCAGCATTTT. It specifies CASSLSIATGNHSQHF.

The chain couples TRBV9 to TRBJ1-2; 7 bases fit TRBD1. J gave up 3 bases and V 3 bases, and 5 bases lay outside the gene matches. Germline CDR1 and CDR2: SGDLS and YYNGEE. The CDR3 has 14 residues. CDR3 region: CASSAPGTDYGYTF. The CDR3 coding sequence is TGTGCCAGCAGCGCCCCCGGGACAGACTATGGCTACACCTTC.

This clonotype appeared a few times. The rearrangement links TRBV10-3 to TRBJ2-7, with D perhaps matching TRBD2 (6 bases). Trimming removed 6 bases from V and 6 bases from J, with 12 bases in between. The CDR3 covers 12 residues. Per the germline V gene, CDR1 is ENHRY and CDR2 is SYGVKD. This CDR3 is CAISERVGEQYF. In DNA form, the CDR3 reads TGTGCCATCAGCGAGCGGGTAGGCGAGCAGTACTTC.

The gene calls are TRBV25-1 and TRBJ1-5; the D is unclear. From germline, CDR1 is MGHDK and CDR2 SYGVNS. There are 14 residues in the CDR3. Trimming removed 4 bases at V and 2 bases at J, with 9 bases between. The CDR3: CASSVIDGNQPQHF. DNA of the CDR3: TGTGCCAGCAGTGTGATAGATGGCAATCAGCCCCAGCATTTT. Full variable domain (outside the CDR3, taken from reference TRBV25-1 and TRBJ1-5): EADIYQTPRYLVIGTGKKITLECSQTMGHDKMYWYQQDPGMELHLIHYSYGVNSTEKGDLSSESTVSRIRTEHFPLTLESARPSHTSQYLCASSVIDGNQPQHFGDGTRLSIL.

About this clonotype: This sequence may be a read error, since a much larger clone differs from it by one base. J is TRBJ1-4 and V is TRBV29-1, with TRBD1 matching 7 bases. This CDR3 comprises 11 residues. Germline V gives CDR1 SQVTM, CDR2 ANQGSEA. V was clipped by 2 bases and J by 16 bases; unmatched bases: 7. CDR3 protein: CSVEKGGGPFF. CDR3 nucleotide sequence: TGCAGCGTTGAAAAAGGGGGCGGACCGTTTTTT.

The CDR3 coding sequence is TGTGCCAGCAGCCCACGAGGGGTCAGACAGGTAGCGCCTGAAGCTTTCTTT. Translating gives CASSPRGVRQVAPEAFF. The chain couples TRBV7-8 to TRBJ1-1, with D maybe TRBD1 (6 bases). The CDR3 is 17 residues long. Germline CDR1 SGHVS, CDR2 FQNEAQ. V lost 5 bases and J lost 6, with 25 bases in between.

This clonotype was detected only a few times. This chain connects TRBV6-5 to TRBJ1-1, with a weak D call TRBD1 (5 bases). The CDR3 runs 11 residues. Germline V CDR1 and CDR2: MNHEY, SVGAGI. Between the trimmed V and J ends, which lost 8 bases and 10 bases, there was a span of 14 bases. CDR3 residues: CASGGGFGAFF. The CDR3 bases are TGTGCCAGCGGCGGGGGGTTTGGAGCTTTCTTT.

The V and J genes are TRBV28 and TRBJ1-6, with TRBD1 identical over 7 bases. CDR1 MDHEN and CDR2 SYDVKM come from the germline V gene. The CDR3 contains 12 residues. Trimming took 8 bases from V and 9 from J; bases not matched to a gene: 4. This CDR3 is CASRDRTSPLHF. The CDR3 region has the DNA TGTGCCAGCCGGGACAGAACTTCACCCCTCCACTTT. Drawing the rest from reference TRBV28 and TRBJ1-6, the complete variable domain is DVKVTQSSRYLVKRTGEKVFLECVQDMDHENMFWYRQDPGLGLRLIYFSYDVKMKEKGDIPEGYSVSREKKERFSLILESASTNQTSMYLCASRDRTSPLHFGNGTRLTVT.

V and J are TRBV29-1 and TRBJ1-2; TRBD1 matches at 7 bases. CDR1 and CDR2 from the germline V gene are SQVTM and ANQGSEA. V lost 7 bases and J lost 3; bases outside the gene matches: 2. The CDR3 sequence is 11 residues long. The CDR3 nucleotides are TGCAGCGCCACAGGGGACTATGGCTACACCTTC. It is translated as CSATGDYGYTF.

In its sample, this clonotype was seen a few times. The chain links TRBV5-1 to TRBJ2-5, with unresolved D. Trimming pared 5 bases from V and 1 base from J, leaving 12 bases between. CDR1 and CDR2 (germline): SGHRS, YFSETQ. The CDR3 covers 14 residues. The chain's CDR3 is CASSRVPGQETQYF. CDR3 bases: TGCGCCAGCAGTAGGGTCCCAGGCCAAGAGACCCAGTACTTC.

Comment on this clonotype: Since a much larger clone is just one base distant, this may be a read error. V gene TRBV7-2 combines with J gene TRBJ2-1; D perhaps matches TRBD1 (5 bases). The J call is uncertain, as TRBJ2-7 better fits the DNA end. Per the germline V gene, CDR1 is SGHTA and CDR2 is FQGNSA. There are 16 residues in the CDR3. CDR3 protein: CASSLRGRSSYNEQYF. CDR3 bases: TGTGCCAGCAGCTTAAGGGGCAGGAGCTCCTACAATGAGCAGTACTTC.

At least ten counts were recorded for this clonotype. The chain links TRBV28 to TRBJ2-7, with a possible D match to TRBD1 (6 bases). V was trimmed by 8 bases and J by 0 bases, leaving 11 bases between them. The V gene's germline CDR1 is MDHEN and CDR2 SYDVKM. CDR3 length equals 13 residues. The CDR3 protein is CASDGQSSYEQYF. CDR3 coding DNA: TGTGCCAGCGACGGACAGAGCTCCTACGAGCAGTACTTC.

This clonotype was picked up one time. Compared with germline, one end of the junction differs, possibly owing to a read error. V gene TRBV3-1 combines with J gene TRBJ2-3; 10 bases are shared with TRBD2. Germline lookup yields CDR1 LGHDT and CDR2 YNNKEL (reference sequence). The CDR3 extends over 17 amino acids. In DNA form, the CDR3 reads TGTGCCGGCAGCCAAGCTGGGACTAGCGTAAGCACAGATACGCAGTATTTT. It yields the protein CAGSQAGTSVSTDTQYF.

The genes are TRBV27 and TRBJ2-5; 9 bases line up with TRBD2. Trimming removed 2 bases from V and 2 bases from J; junction bases left unmatched: 9. Per the germline V gene, CDR1 is MNHEY and CDR2 is SMNVEV (reference sequence). There are 17 residues in the CDR3. The CDR3, as DNA: TGTGCCAGCAGTTTAGAGACTAGCGGACAGCTTCAAGAGACCCAGTACTTC. It translates to CASSLETSGQLQETQYF.

This chain links TRBV19 with TRBJ2-7; 9 bases are shared with TRBD2. V shed 9 bases and J 7 bases; nucleotides not matched to a gene: 16. The CDR3 loop spans 15 amino acids. Per the germline V gene, CDR1 is LNHDA and CDR2 is SQIVND (reference sequence). CDR3 coding DNA: TGTGCCAGCAGTGGTGGGGCGGGGGGGCCGAATGAGCAGTACTTC. This encodes CASSGGAGGPNEQYF.

This chain uses TRBV5-6 with TRBJ2-1; 8 positions match TRBD2. V was pared by 10 bases and J by 5 bases, with 14 bases of the junction left unmatched. The CDR3 runs to 15 residues. Germline V gene sequence: CDR1 SGHDT, CDR2 YYEEEE. Written as DNA, the CDR3 is TGTGCCCCCCGGGGCAGACTAGCGAGCAACAATGAGCAGTTCTTC. Amino acid sequence: CAPRGRLASNNEQFF. The full variable domain, its missing parts supplied by reference TRBV5-6 and TRBJ2-1, is DAGVTQSPTHLIKTRGQQVTLRCSPKSGHDTVSWYQQALGQGPQFIFQYYEEEERQRGNFPDRFSGHQFPNYSSELNVNALLLGDSALYLCAPRGRLASNNEQFFGPGTRLTVL.

CDR3 sequence (DNA): TGCGCCAGCAGCAGAGACGGGGAGACTAATGAAAAACTGTTTTTT. It codes for CASSRDGETNEKLFF. The rearrangement links TRBV5-1 to TRBJ1-4; D is unclear. Trimming took 4 bases from V and 2 from J, leaving 12 bases between them. The CDR3 runs 15 residues. Germline CDR1 and CDR2: SGHRS and YFSETQ. Full variable domain (rest looked up from reference TRBV5-1 and TRBJ1-4): KAGVTQTPRYLIKTRGQQVTLSCSPISGHRSVSWYQQTPGQGLQFLFEYFSETQRNKGNFPGRFSGRQFSNSRSEMNVSTLELGDSALYLCASSRDGETNEKLFFGSGTQLSVL.